This T cell receptor beta chain was found in a study of T cells in Graves' hyperthyroidism and ophthalmopathy. Overall study results and limits: Before onset, ophthalmopathy was predicted by the model a median about 6.2 months earlier.

RNA transcripts gave rise to amplified TCR beta CDR3 regions. First-round RT-PCR with HTBI primers amplified the TCR CDR3 region. One entry per CDR3 protein results from TCRdb running MiXCR on the multiplex PCR reads. This sample carries 550,000 to 700,000 distinct CDR3 sequences, 14% to 15% of them seen once, and the ten largest clones take around 4.5%. CDR1 is MDHEN, CDR2 SYDVKM, per germline. With V trimmed by 6 bases and J by 3 bases, 5 bases remained unmatched. The CDR3 contains 13 residues. This clonotype has at least ten counts. Its target is not known. The TCR sequence derives from a woman in her forties with Graves' ophthalmopathy. Sequenced input: blood. The V and J genes are TRBV28 and TRBJ2-7; 7 bases line up with TRBD2. This CDR3 is CASREGGIYEQYF. CDR3 DNA sequence: TGTGCCAGCAGAGAGGGAGGGATCTACGAGCAGTACTTC.